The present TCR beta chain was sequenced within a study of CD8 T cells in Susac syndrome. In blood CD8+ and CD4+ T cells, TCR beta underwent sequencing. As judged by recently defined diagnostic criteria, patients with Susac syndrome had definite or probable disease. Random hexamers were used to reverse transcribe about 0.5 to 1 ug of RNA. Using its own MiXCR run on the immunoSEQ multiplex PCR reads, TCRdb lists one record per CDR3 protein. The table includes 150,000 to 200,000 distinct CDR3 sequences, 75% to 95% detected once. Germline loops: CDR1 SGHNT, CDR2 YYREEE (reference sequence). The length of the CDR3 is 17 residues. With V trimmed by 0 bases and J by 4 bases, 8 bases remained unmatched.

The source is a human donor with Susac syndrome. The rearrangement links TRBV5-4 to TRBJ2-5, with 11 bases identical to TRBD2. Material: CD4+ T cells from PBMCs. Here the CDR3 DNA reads TGTGCCAGCAGCTTGGGGGTTGTAGGGACTAGCGGAGAGACCCAGTACTTC. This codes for CASSLGVVGTSGETQYF.